This T cell receptor beta chain is from a study of cytomegalovirus exposure and HLA in healthy donors (dated by TCRdb to 2016 to 2017). Looking at the study overall: According to a later analysis, one platform produced both the 120 validation repertoires and the 666 repertoires of the first cohort. The study was designed to test whether signatures of past pathogen exposure could be identified by cataloging public T cell receptors. A separate validation cohort of about 110 different subjects was used in addition to the roughly 620-subject first cohort. High-throughput TCR immunosequencing, statistical association of individual TCRs with disease status, and machine learning were combined to predict cytomegalovirus infection status. General conclusions and limits of the study: All 120 or so repertoires were used to score co-occurrence in the validation cohort in a later analysis, because that analysis had no HLA typing for the cohort. Across donors, most TCR sequences were observed very rarely, whereas some public TCRs were present in many individuals. According to the authors, the approach could potentially be generalized to other disease states and immunological phenotypes. Of the cluster scores, 90% to 95% were above 0 in a later analysis, which found that TCRs clustered in the first cohort also tended to co-occur in the 95 to 150 validation repertoires. The classifier was reported to diagnose cytomegalovirus status with high specificity and sensitivity in both the original and validation cohorts. In the study, some 180 TCR beta chains were listed as associated with cytomegalovirus. In vitro tests confirmed that three of the cytomegalovirus-associated TCR beta chains recognize cytomegalovirus antigens.

V and J are trimmed by 5 bases and 4 bases, and the gene matches miss 7 bases of the junction. From its cysteine to its phenylalanine, the CDR3 spans 15 amino acids. Only the CDR3 portion is preserved as DNA: 45 bases, with reading frame beginning at the first base. The CDR1 and CDR2 encoded by the germline V gene (reference sequence) are SEHNR and FQNEAQ. Library preparation used the immunoSEQ multiplex PCR assay. The original pipeline was this. A statistical classification framework was built for diagnosing cytomegalovirus status from the catalog of TCR beta chain sequences. In its TCRdb copy, this immuneACCESS table keeps in-frame sequences only and misses some clones. Where compared with another copy, unresolved V genes explain less than half of these, and the others have no known cause. V, J and clone size are taken as reported in that table, and D and trimming were inferred from the DNA itself. Across this sample there are 150,000 to 200,000 clones, with about 82% seen only once. The ten largest clones add up to roughly 1.5% of the sample.

Donors formed part of the validation cohort, which comprised about 130 subjects and was distinct from the first cohort of 690 or so subjects. This clone was counted a few times. The specificity of this receptor is unknown. Base-call qualities are not available, and no considerably larger clone is one nucleotide away. What was sequenced was PBMCs. The chain uses TRBV7-9 and TRBJ1-1, with 10 middle bases fitting TRBD1. This receptor was obtained from a woman aged 18-30 years in good health and CMV-seronegative. The CDR3 reads CASSPTRQGATEAFF. The nucleotide sequence reads TGTGCCAGCAGCCCTACCCGACAGGGGGCCACTGAAGCTTTCTTT. The full variable domain, with segments outside the CDR3 supplied by the reference TRBV7-9 and TRBJ1-1 proteins, appears as DTGVSQNPRHKITKRGQNVTFRCDPISEHNRLYWYRQTLGQGPEFLTYFQNEAQLEKSRLLSDRFSAERPKGSFSTLEIQRTEQGDSAMYLCASSPTRQGATEAFFGQGTRLTVV.